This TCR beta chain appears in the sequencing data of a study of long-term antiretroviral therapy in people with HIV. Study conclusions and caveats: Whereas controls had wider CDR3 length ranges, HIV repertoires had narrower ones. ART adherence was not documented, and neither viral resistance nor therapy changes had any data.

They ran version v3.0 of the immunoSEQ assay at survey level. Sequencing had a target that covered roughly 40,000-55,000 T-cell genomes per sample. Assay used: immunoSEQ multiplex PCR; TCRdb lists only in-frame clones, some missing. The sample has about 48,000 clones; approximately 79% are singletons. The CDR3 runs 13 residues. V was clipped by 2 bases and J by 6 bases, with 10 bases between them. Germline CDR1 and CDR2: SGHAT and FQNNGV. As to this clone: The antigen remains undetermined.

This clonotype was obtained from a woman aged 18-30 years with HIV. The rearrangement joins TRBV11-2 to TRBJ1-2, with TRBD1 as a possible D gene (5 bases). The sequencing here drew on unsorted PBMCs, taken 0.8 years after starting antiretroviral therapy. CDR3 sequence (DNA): TGTGCCAGCAGCTTATTGGGCAGGGATGGCTACACCTTC. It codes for CASSLLGRDGYTF.